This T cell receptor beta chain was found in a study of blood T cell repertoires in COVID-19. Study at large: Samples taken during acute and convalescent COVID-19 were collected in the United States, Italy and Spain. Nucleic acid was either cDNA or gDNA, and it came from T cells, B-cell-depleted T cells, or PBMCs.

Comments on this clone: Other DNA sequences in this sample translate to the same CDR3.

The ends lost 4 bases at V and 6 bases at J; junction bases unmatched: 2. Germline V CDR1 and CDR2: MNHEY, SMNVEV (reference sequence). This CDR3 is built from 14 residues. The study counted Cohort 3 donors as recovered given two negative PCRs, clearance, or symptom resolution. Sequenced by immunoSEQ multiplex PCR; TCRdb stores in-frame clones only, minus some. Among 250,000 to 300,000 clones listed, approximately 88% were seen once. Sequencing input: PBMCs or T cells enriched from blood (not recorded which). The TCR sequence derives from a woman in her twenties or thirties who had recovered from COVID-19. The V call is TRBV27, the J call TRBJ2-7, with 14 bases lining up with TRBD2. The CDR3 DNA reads TGTGCCAGCAGTTGGGGACTAGCGGGGGTCGAGCAGTACTTC. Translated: CASSWGLAGVEQYF.